These T cell receptor beta chains were read from a single sample in a study of beta chain features in type 1 diabetes. Measured with immunoSEQ multiplex PCR; TCRdb has only the in-frame clones, and not every one. The sample includes about 290,000 clones, around 7.3% of them seen just once. Source material: central memory CD4+ T cells from blood. These receptors came from a woman aged 18 to 35 in good health. Both conserved end residues are part of each CDR3. A D gene is named only where the DNA matches it firmly. Where a row states a size, it is once, few, many or the class of an expanded clone; other rows omit it.

d_gene,j_gene,v_gene,abundance,CDR3nt,CDR3aa
NA,TRBJ2-1,TRBV1,NA,TGCACCAGCAGCCTCCGGGACTACGAGCAGTTCTTC,CTSSLRDYEQFF
NA,TRBJ2-6,TRBV5-4,NA,TGTGCCAGCAGCTTGGTTAGCGCTGGGGCCAACGTCCTGACTTTC,CASSLVSAGANVLTF
NA,TRBJ2-5,TRBV6-1,NA,TGTGCCAGCAGTGGGGACTACCAAGAGACCCAGTACTTC,CASSGDYQETQYF
NA,TRBJ2-1,TRBV29-1,few,TGCAGCGTTGAAGAGCGACTATACGAATACAATGAGCAGTTCTTC,CSVEERLYEYNEQFF
NA,TRBJ1-1,TRBV5-4,NA,TGTGCCAGCAGCCACCTCAGGGGCATGAACACTGAAGCTTTCTTT,CASSHLRGMNTEAFF
NA,TRBJ2-7,TRBV5-5,few,TGTGCCAGCAGTCAACAGGGTTACGAGCAGTACTTC,CASSQQGYEQYF
TRBD2,TRBJ2-3,TRBV5-4,NA,TGTGCCAGCCGACGCGGCGGGGGAGACACAGATACGCAGTATTTT,CASRRGGGDTDTQYF
NA,TRBJ2-2,TRBV2,NA,TGTGCCAGCAGTACCTTATCGGGAGAGTTCACCGGGGAGCTGTTTTTT,CASSTLSGEFTGELFF
TRBD2,TRBJ2-1,TRBV19,NA,TGTGCCAGTAGTATCCGACTAGCGGGATACAATGAGCAGTTCTTC,CASSIRLAGYNEQFF
NA,TRBJ1-2,TRBV19,many,TGTGCCAGTAGTACGTTTACCCGGACGGTCTCTGGCTACACCTTC,CASSTFTRTVSGYTF
NA,TRBJ1-4,TRBV5-1,few,TGCGCCAGCAGCTTGGGTTTGACGGGTGAAAAACTGTTTTTT,CASSLGLTGEKLFF
NA,TRBJ2-1,TRBV4-3,many,TGCGCCAGCAGCCAACGCGGGGGCCAAGGCGATGAGCAGTTCTTC,CASSQRGGQGDEQFF
NA,TRBJ1-1,TRBV7-2,NA,TGTGCCAGCAGCTTAGCTCAACACTGGAACACTGAAGCTTTCTTT,CASSLAQHWNTEAFF
NA,TRBJ2-2,TRBV30,NA,TGTGCCTGGAGTGTAATTAGTGGGGGCGGGGAGCTGTTTTTT,CAWSVISGGGELFF
NA,TRBJ2-6,TRBV29-1,few,TGCAGCGTTGACCCGGACGGGGCCAACGTCCTGACTTTC,CSVDPDGANVLTF
NA,TRBJ2-3,TRBV5-4,once,TGTGCCAGCAGCTTGTATCGCACAGATACGCAGTATTTT,CASSLYRTDTQYF
TRBD1,TRBJ2-3,TRBV7-9,few,TGTGCCAGCAGCTTAACCCCATCGACAGGGGGACCAGATACGCAGTATTTT,CASSLTPSTGGPDTQYF
TRBD1,TRBJ1-2,TRBV30,NA,TGTGCCTGGACCACGAGACAGGGGTCGTCTGGCTACACCTTC,CAWTTRQGSSGYTF
NA,TRBJ2-5,TRBV6-5,NA,TGTGCCAGCAGACACCCACAGGGTGGAGAGACCCAGTACTTC,CASRHPQGGETQYF
NA,TRBJ2-6,TRBV7-2,few,TGTGCCAGCAGCTCCCCCAGCGGCCTAGGAGGGGCCAACGTCCTGACTTTC,CASSSPSGLGGANVLTF
TRBD1,TRBJ1-1,TRBV5-1,NA,TGCGCCAGCAGCCCCGGGACAGTTGAAGCTTTCTTT,CASSPGTVEAFF
NA,TRBJ2-3,TRBV27,many,TGTGCCAGCAGCCGAGTTGGCACAGATACGCAGTATTTT,CASSRVGTDTQYF
TRBD2,TRBJ2-3,TRBV30,few,TGTGCCTGGAGTGTAAACGGGAGGAATACGCAGTATTTT,CAWSVNGRNTQYF
TRBD2,TRBJ2-3,TRBV30,few,TGTGCCGGAGCGGGAAGCACAGATACGCAGTATTTT,CAGAGSTDTQYF
NA,TRBJ1-3,TRBV27,few,TGTGCCAGCTATTCGAGGGTTCGAAACACCATATATTTT,CASYSRVRNTIYF
NA,TRBJ1-4,TRBV2,NA,TGTGCCAGCCGACAGAATGAAAAACTGTTTTTT,CASRQNEKLFF
TRBD1,TRBJ2-5,TRBV5-1,once,TGCGCCAGCAGCTTGGGACAGGGGGCGAGGGAGACCCAGTACTTC,CASSLGQGARETQYF
NA,TRBJ1-5,TRBV29-1,many,TGCAGCGTTGTGGGAGACAGTTTCAATCAGCCCCAGCATTTT,CSVVGDSFNQPQHF
NA,TRBJ2-3,TRBV18,few,TGTGCCAGCTCACCGAGTTCCACAGATACGCAGTATTTT,CASSPSSTDTQYF
NA,TRBJ2-5,TRBV2,many,TGTGCCAGCAGGCTTCAAGAGACCCAGTACTTC,CASRLQETQYF
TRBD2,TRBJ2-1,TRBV7-3,NA,TGTGCCAGCAGTCCTACTGGACCCGGGACTAGCGGGTACAATGAGCAGTTCTTC,CASSPTGPGTSGYNEQFF
NA,TRBJ2-7,TRBV5-6,NA,TGTGCCAGCAGCTTAACCAGGGGTAACTCCTACGAGCAGTACTTC,CASSLTRGNSYEQYF